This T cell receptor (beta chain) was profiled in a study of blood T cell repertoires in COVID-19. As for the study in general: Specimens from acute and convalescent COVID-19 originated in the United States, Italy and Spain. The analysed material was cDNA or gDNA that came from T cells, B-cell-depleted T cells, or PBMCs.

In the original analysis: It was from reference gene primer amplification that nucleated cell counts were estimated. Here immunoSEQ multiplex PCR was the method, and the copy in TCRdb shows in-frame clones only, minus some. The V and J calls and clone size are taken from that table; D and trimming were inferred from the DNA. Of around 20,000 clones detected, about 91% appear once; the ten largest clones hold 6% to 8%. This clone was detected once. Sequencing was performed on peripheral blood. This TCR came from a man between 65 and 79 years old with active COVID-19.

The CDR3: CASSSELGRRSYNEQFF. DNA for the CDR3: TGTGCCAGCAGTTCGGAACTCGGGAGGCGCTCCTACAATGAGCAGTTCTTC. The chain carries TRBV28 and TRBJ2-1, with TRBD2 identical over 7 bases. Germline assignment: CDR1 MDHEN and CDR2 SYDVKM. Trimming cost V 4 bases and J 0 bases; bases outside gene matches: 9. This CDR3 comprises 17 residues.